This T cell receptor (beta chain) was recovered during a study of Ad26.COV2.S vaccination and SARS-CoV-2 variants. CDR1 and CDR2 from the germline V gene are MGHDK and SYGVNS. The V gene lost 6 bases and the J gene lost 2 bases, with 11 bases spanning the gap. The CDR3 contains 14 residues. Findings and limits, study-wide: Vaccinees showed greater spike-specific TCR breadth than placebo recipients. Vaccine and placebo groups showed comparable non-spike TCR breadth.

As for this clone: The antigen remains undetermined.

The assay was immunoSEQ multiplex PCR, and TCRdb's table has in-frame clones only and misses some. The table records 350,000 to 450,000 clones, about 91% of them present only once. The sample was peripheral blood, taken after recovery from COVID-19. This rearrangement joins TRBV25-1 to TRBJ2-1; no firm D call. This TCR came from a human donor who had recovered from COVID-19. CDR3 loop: CASSLRGPYNEQFF. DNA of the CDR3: TGTGCCAGCAGCCTCCGTGGTCCCTACAATGAGCAGTTCTTC.